The 30 T cell receptor beta chains below come from one sample, sequenced in a study of technical replicates of blood from a few donors. Using immunoSEQ multiplex PCR, the repertoire was profiled, and TCRdb retains in-frame clones only, with some absent. The sample comprises some 70,000 clones, approximately 90% of which are singletons, and roughly 5% rests with the top ten. Specimen: PBMCs. Receptors were obtained from a human donor in good health. Some clones in this sample may be carry-over from other donors' samples.

The chain is built from TRBV19 and TRBJ2-1; the D is unclear. The CDR3 runs to 18 residues. Germline V CDR1 and CDR2: LNHDA, SQIVND (reference sequence). The V and J ends lost 0 bases and 0 bases respectively, with 15 bases between them. The CDR3 DNA follows: TGTGCCAGTAGTATAGATCTGGCACCTGTAAGCTCCTACAATGAGCAGTTCTTC. Its translation is CASSIDLAPVSSYNEQFF.

The gene calls are TRBV29-1 and TRBJ1-1; TRBD1 might be the D (6 bases). The CDR3 spans 16 residues. The V gene lost 7 bases and the J gene lost 3 bases, with 24 bases spanning the gap. The germline gives CDR1 SQVTM, CDR2 ANQGSEA. The CDR3 sequence: CSGGADKGGWDTEAFF. The CDR3, as DNA: TGCAGCGGGGGGGCAGATAAGGGAGGGTGGGACACTGAAGCTTTCTTT.

This chain connects TRBV10-2 to TRBJ1-4; TRBD1 matches at 7 bases. Germline loops: CDR1 WSHSY, CDR2 SAAADI. Unmatched junction bases numbered 13, after V lost 7 bases and J lost 11 bases. The CDR3 has 14 residues. The DNA of the CDR3 is TGCGCCAGCAAAGCCGGGACAGTAAAGGAGAAACTGTTTTTT. It yields the protein CASKAGTVKEKLFF.

The chain joins TRBV5-6 to TRBJ2-3, with D possibly matching TRBD1 (6 bases). The CDR3 is 11 residues long. V lost 1 base and J 10 bases, leaving 7 bases between the germline ends. In germline, CDR1 is SGHDT, CDR2 YYEEEE. The CDR3 bases are TGTGCCAGCAGCTTGCAGGGGCCGCAGTATTTT. Translated, it gives CASSLQGPQYF.

The J gene is TRBJ2-5, the V gene TRBV6-1; 13 bases fit TRBD2. The CDR3 is made up of 17 amino acids. The V and J ends lost 2 bases and 3 bases, in that order; junction bases with no gene match: 6. Germline lookup yields CDR1 MNHNS and CDR2 SASEGT. The CDR3 loop is CASSESRTSGREETQYF. The CDR3 DNA follows: TGTGCCAGCAGTGAATCCCGGACTAGCGGGAGAGAAGAGACCCAGTACTTC.

The chain couples TRBV19 to TRBJ2-2; perhaps TRBD1 as D (5 bases). Germline V CDR1 and CDR2: LNHDA, SQIVND (reference sequence). V was shortened by 6 bases and J by 4 bases, with 15 bases between the two germline ends. The CDR3 loop spans 15 amino acids. In DNA form, the CDR3 reads TGTGCCAGTAGCCCTCAGGGTTGGGTCACCGGGGAGCTGTTTTTT. Its protein product is CASSPQGWVTGELFF.

The chain uses TRBV9 and TRBJ1-1; TRBD1 matches at 7 bases. Germline loops: CDR1 SGDLS, CDR2 YYNGEE. V lost 4 bases and J lost 1; bases outside the gene matches: 4. The CDR3 has 14 amino acids. CDR3 in DNA: TGTGCCAGCAGCTCGGGACAGTCGAACACTGAAGCTTTCTTT. Translation gives CASSSGQSNTEAFF.

In its sample, this clone was seen once. This chain joins TRBV4-1 and TRBJ2-1; perhaps TRBD2 as D (6 bases). The V and J ends lost 4 bases and 3 bases respectively, with 10 bases between them. Germline values: CDR1 MGHRA, CDR2 YSYEKL. This CDR3 spans 14 amino acids. The CDR3 is CASSPGTFYNEQFF. The CDR3, as DNA: TGCGCCAGCAGCCCGGGGACTTTCTACAATGAGCAGTTCTTC.

V gene TRBV6-1 combines with J gene TRBJ1-5; 10 nucleotides line up with TRBD1. The CDR3 covers 15 residues. J lost 6 bases, V lost 5 bases, and 7 bases had no gene match. Germline V gene lookup returns CDR1 MNHNS and CDR2 SASEGT. The CDR3 nucleotides read TGTGCCAGCAGTTTCGGACAGGGGGGCGGTCAGCCCCAGCATTTT. It yields the protein CASSFGQGGGQPQHF.

This chain uses TRBV27 with TRBJ1-2, with a tentative D call TRBD1 (5 bases). Per the germline V gene, CDR1 is MNHEY and CDR2 is SMNVEV (reference sequence). The CDR3 sequence is 13 residues long. V dropped 6 bases and J dropped 2 bases, with 10 bases sitting between them. CDR3 in DNA: TGTGCCAGCAGGGTTGGGGGGAACTATGGCTACACCTTC. Amino acids: CASRVGGNYGYTF.

This clone was seen a single time. This chain uses TRBV4-1 with TRBJ2-7, with a possible D match to TRBD1 (5 bases). Trimming left V 0 bases short and J 3 bases short, with 15 bases between. The length of the CDR3 is 16 residues. Per the germline V gene, CDR1 is MGHRA and CDR2 is YSYEKL. The CDR3 sequence: CASSQDTNTGGYEQYF. The DNA for the CDR3 is TGCGCCAGCAGCCAAGATACAAACACAGGCGGCTACGAGCAGTACTTC.

A single count supports this clone. J is TRBJ2-7 and V is TRBV5-1; the match to TRBD1 covers 9 bases. This CDR3 comprises 15 residues. Germline loops: CDR1 SGHRS, CDR2 YFSETQ. V shed 4 bases, J shed 7 bases, and the junction held 12 bases outside the gene matches. The CDR3 bases are TGCGCCAGCAGCACGACTATACAGGGGGCCGGGGAGCAGTACTTC. It yields the protein CASSTTIQGAGEQYF.

V is TRBV6-1 and J is TRBJ2-1; TRBD2 matches at 7 bases. Germline V gives CDR1 MNHNS, CDR2 SASEGT. The ends lost 2 bases at V and 1 base at J; junction bases unmatched: 8. This CDR3 contains 17 residues. The CDR3 nucleotides are TGTGCCAGCAGTGAAAGGTTGGGGCGGGGGTCCTACAATGAGCAGTTCTTC. This gives the protein CASSERLGRGSYNEQFF.

The chain combines TRBV28 with TRBJ1-5, with 10 bases aligning to TRBD1. The V gene's germline CDR1 is MDHEN and CDR2 SYDVKM. J gave up 5 bases and V 5 bases, and 3 bases lay outside the gene matches. This CDR3 contains 14 residues. CDR3 loop: CASSDRGRDQPQHF. The CDR3 DNA reads as TGTGCCAGCAGTGACAGGGGGCGTGATCAGCCCCAGCATTTT.

This CDR3 reads CASTTKGGIYNEQFF. CDR3 DNA: TGTGCCAGCACCACCAAAGGGGGAATCTACAATGAGCAGTTCTTC. This chain connects TRBV6-5 to TRBJ2-1, with D possibly being TRBD1 (6 bases). There are 15 residues in the CDR3. With 7 bases removed from V and 3 bases from J, the gap between germline ends came to 16 bases. Germline CDR1 and CDR2: MNHEY and SVGAGI.

The chain links TRBV12-5 to TRBJ2-7; D may be TRBD2 (5 bases). The CDR3 is made up of 13 amino acids. Germline V CDR1 and CDR2: LGHNT, FRNRAP. The V and J ends lost 1 base and 7 bases respectively, with 11 bases between them. Written as DNA, the CDR3 is TGTGCTAGTGGTTTGGGACTACCAAGGGAGCAGTACTTC. Translation gives CASGLGLPREQYF.

V gene TRBV2 combines with J gene TRBJ2-7; 9 nucleotides align to TRBD2. Looked up from germline, CDR1 is SNHLY and CDR2 is FYNNEI. CDR3 length: 14 amino acids. The trim removed 5 bases at V and 2 bases at J, leaving 4 bases unmatched. In DNA, the CDR3 is TGTGCCAGCAGTAGCGGGGGGACCACCTACGAGCAGTACTTC. Its protein product is CASSSGGTTYEQYF.

This CDR3 is CASSYLVAGQPQHF. CDR3 nucleotide sequence: TGTGCCAGCAGTTACTTGGTTGCGGGTCAGCCCCAGCATTTT. The rearrangement links TRBV6-6 to TRBJ1-5, with no clear D. This CDR3 has 14 amino acids. The germline gives CDR1 MNHNY, CDR2 SVGAGI (reference sequence). Trimming took 1 base from V and 6 from J, leaving 10 bases between them.

The genes are TRBV27 and TRBJ1-1; D is unclear. This CDR3 is 14 amino acids long. The germline V gene encodes CDR1 MNHEY and CDR2 SMNVEV (reference sequence). Trimming shortened V by 6 bases and J by 3 bases, and 14 bases separated the two germline ends. For the CDR3, the DNA is TGTGCCAGCAGACCCCATGGACTGGACACTGAAGCTTTCTTT. As protein: CASRPHGLDTEAFF.

This sequence joins TRBV5-1 and TRBJ1-1; perhaps TRBD1 as D (5 bases). V lost 3 bases to trimming and J lost 3 bases, with 15 bases between them. The CDR3 length is 15 residues. From germline, CDR1 is SGHRS and CDR2 YFSETQ. CDR3 in DNA: TGCGCCAGCAGCTCCAGGACGGGAGGGGACACTGAAGCTTTCTTT. It encodes CASSSRTGGDTEAFF.

The chain has TRBV13 and TRBJ2-7, with 7 positions matching TRBD2. In germline, CDR1 is PRHDT, CDR2 FYEKMQ (reference sequence). This CDR3 is 14 amino acids long. V gave up 1 base and J gave up 0 bases; unmatched junction bases: 0. CDR3 in DNA: TGTGCCAGCAGCTTAGAGCGGGGCTCCTACGAGCAGTACTTC. Its protein is CASSLERGSYEQYF.

The chain recombines TRBV6-1 with TRBJ2-2; D not resolved. The CDR3 runs to 13 residues. Deletions cut 6 bases from V and 6 bases from J, with 11 bases between. Germline loops: CDR1 MNHNS, CDR2 SASEGT. As DNA, the CDR3 is TGTGCCAGCAGGAGACATTTCGCCGGGGAGCTGTTTTTT. Translating it yields CASRRHFAGELFF.

The chain employs TRBV4-3 and TRBJ2-5, with 7 bases aligning to TRBD2. V shed 1 base, J shed 5 bases, and the junction held 10 bases outside the gene matches. The CDR3 is 16 residues long. Germline values: CDR1 LGHNA, CDR2 YSLEER. CDR3 residues: CASSQVGGVGRETQYF. CDR3 sequence (DNA): TGCGCCAGCAGCCAAGTGGGAGGGGTGGGTCGGGAGACCCAGTACTTC.

The sample holds one count of this clone. This chain connects TRBV29-1 to TRBJ2-3; TRBD2 agrees at 10 bases. The CDR3 is 14 residues long. After removal of 4 bases from V and 4 bases from J, the junction contained 5 bases not matched to a gene. CDR1 and CDR2 from the germline V gene are SQVTM and ANQGSEA. The CDR3: CSVVGAGGADTQYF. CDR3 nucleotide sequence: TGCAGCGTTGTAGGAGCGGGAGGGGCAGATACGCAGTATTTT.

This chain uses TRBV19 with TRBJ1-6, with D perhaps matching TRBD1 (6 bases). Deletions cut 7 bases from V and 6 bases from J, with 16 bases between. Germline V CDR1 and CDR2: LNHDA, SQIVND (reference sequence). This CDR3 comprises 15 residues. The CDR3 is CASTTGTVGNSPLHF. CDR3 nucleotides: TGTGCCAGTACCACAGGGACCGTTGGTAATTCACCCCTCCACTTT.

The V call is TRBV7-2, the J call TRBJ2-5; the match to TRBD2 covers 12 bases. J gave up 9 bases and V 2 bases, and 10 bases lay outside the gene matches. Germline V CDR1 and CDR2: SGHTA, FQGNSA. CDR3 size: 16 residues. DNA for the CDR3: TGTGCCAGCAGCTTATCCCGGACTAGCGGGGCCCAAGCCCAGTACTTC. Its protein product is CASSLSRTSGAQAQYF.

The chain joins TRBV2 to TRBJ2-7, with D tentatively TRBD1 (6 bases). Germline CDR1 is SNHLY and CDR2 is FYNNEI. This CDR3 contains 12 residues. V lost 8 bases, J lost 0 bases, and 8 bases lay in between. The CDR3 loop is CASGQSSYEQYF. The CDR3 bases are TGTGCCAGCGGACAGAGCTCCTACGAGCAGTACTTC.

The rearrangement links TRBV30 to TRBJ2-3, with TRBD2 identical over 8 bases. The CDR3 spans 12 residues. The V and J ends lost 5 bases and 6 bases, in that order; junction bases with no gene match: 4. The V gene's germline CDR1 is GTSNPN and CDR2 SVGIG (reference sequence). The CDR3 nucleotides read TGTGCCTGGGAGCGGGAGCTGGATACGCAGTATTTT. As protein: CAWERELDTQYF.

This chain uses TRBV6-1 with TRBJ1-2, with 8 positions matching TRBD1. The ends lost 6 bases at V and 6 bases at J; junction bases unmatched: 12. The CDR3 extends over 15 amino acids. The germline V gene has CDR1 MNHNS and CDR2 SASEGT. The CDR3 loop is CASSLSPGTGNGYTF. In DNA, the CDR3 is TGTGCCAGCAGCCTCAGCCCCGGGACAGGCAATGGCTACACCTTC.

This chain joins TRBV5-6 and TRBJ2-1; D is uncertain. The germline gives CDR1 SGHDT, CDR2 YYEEEE. This CDR3 has 17 residues. V gave up 2 bases and J gave up 0 bases, with 15 bases separating them. DNA of the CDR3: TGTGCCAGCAGCTTTCGTCCGTCGCGAAGCTCCTACAATGAGCAGTTCTTC. Its translation is CASSFRPSRSSYNEQFF.